A selection of T cell receptor beta chains follows, all from one sample in a study of OX40 agonist ivuxolimab in advanced cancers. The repertoire was sequenced with immunoSEQ multiplex PCR; TCRdb's copy has only in-frame clones and lacks some. This table holds roughly 44,000 clones, about 89% found once. The sample in question was CD4+ or CD8+ T cells sorted from blood, obtained in a trial of the OX40 agonist ivuxolimab. The receptors shown here come from an adult with an advanced solid tumor such as melanoma, head and neck, liver or kidney cancer. The CDR3 runs from the conserved cysteine through the conserved F or W. The order of the fields is D gene, CDR3 length, V gene, clone size, J gene, CDR3 DNA, CDR3 protein. The D gene is left open where the match is weak. The listing skips clone size in some rows; elsewhere it reads once, few, many or a size class.

>.|15|TRBV28|.|TRBJ1-5
TGTGCCAGCAGTTTATCGGCTACAGGGTATCAGCCCCAGCATTTT
CASSLSATGYQPQHF
>.|13|TRBV27|.|TRBJ1-5
TGTGCCAGCAGTTTATGGAGCAATCAGCCCCAGCATTTT
CASSLWSNQPQHF
>.|11|TRBV28|.|TRBJ1-1
TGTGCCACCTCGACAGGTTCTGAAGCTTTCTTT
CATSTGSEAFF
>.|14|TRBV7-3|.|TRBJ2-3
TGTGCCAGCAGCCCCGCTCGGGACCTAGATACGCAGTATTTT
CASSPARDLDTQYF
>.|13|TRBV21-1|.|TRBJ2-3
TGTGCCAGCAGCAAAGTCATAACAGATACGCAGTATTTT
CASSKVITDTQYF
>.|14|TRBV10-2|.|TRBJ1-5
TGCGCCAGCAGTGTGACAGGAGGCAATCAGCCCCAGCATTTT
CASSVTGGNQPQHF
>.|18|TRBV5-1|.|TRBJ2-7
TGCGCCAGCAGCCTCTGGGGGAACTACATCTCTGCGAGGGACGAGCAGTACTTC
CASSLWGNYISARDEQYF
>.|16|TRBV5-1|.|TRBJ1-1
TGCGCCAGCAGCCCCGAACAGGGTACGATGAACACTGAAGCTTTCTTT
CASSPEQGTMNTEAFF
>.|16|TRBV7-9|once|TRBJ1-2
TGTGCCAGCAGCTCTCCCGGGGAGGGGGTGACATATGGCTACACCTTC
CASSSPGEGVTYGYTF
>.|15|TRBV5-4|.|TRBJ2-4
TGTGCCAGCAGCTTGTTTGGGGGACCCAAAAACATTCAGTACTTC
CASSLFGGPKNIQYF
>TRBD1|15|TRBV10-2|.|TRBJ2-3
TGCGCCAGCAGTCTCGGGACAGATGCCACAGATACGCAGTATTTT
CASSLGTDATDTQYF
>.|16|TRBV5-6|.|TRBJ1-1
TGTGCCAGCAGCTTGGTTTTAGTCAGGGCGGGCACTGAAGCTTTCTTT
CASSLVLVRAGTEAFF
>.|18|TRBV7-6|.|TRBJ2-2
TGTGCCAGCAGCTTAGGGGGATGGGACCCCCAGAACACCGGGGAGCTGTTTTTT
CASSLGGWDPQNTGELFF
>.|14|TRBV28|few|TRBJ2-7
TGTGCCAGCAGTTTATGGAACGGGGCCCACGAGCAGTACTTC
CASSLWNGAHEQYF
>.|16|TRBV25-1|once|TRBJ2-3
TGTGCCAACAAAAGGCCGGCGGGGAGACGCACAGATACGCAGTATTTT
CANKRPAGRRTDTQYF
>.|12|TRBV11-1|.|TRBJ2-7
TGTGCCAGCAGCCCCGGGTCCCACGAGCAGTACTTC
CASSPGSHEQYF
>.|16|TRBV27|.|TRBJ1-1
TGTGCCAGCAGTTTGTGGGGGGGAGAAATGAACACTGAAGCTTTCTTT
CASSLWGGEMNTEAFF
>.|17|TRBV4-3|.|TRBJ1-5
TGCGCCAGCAGCCAAGAATATGAGGCGACGGGCAATCAGCCCCAGCATTTT
CASSQEYEATGNQPQHF
>TRBD1|13|TRBV19|.|TRBJ1-1
TGTGCCAGCAGGGGGGCAGGGAACACTGAAGCTTTCTTT
CASRGAGNTEAFF
>.|12|TRBV7-9|.|TRBJ2-7
TGTGCCAGCAGCCCAAGCCCCTACGAGCAGTACTTC
CASSPSPYEQYF
>.|13|TRBV27|.|TRBJ1-2
TGTGCCAGCAGTTTAGGGGGCGGTCCTGGCTACACCTTC
CASSLGGGPGYTF
>.|14|TRBV29-1|.|TRBJ2-2
TGCAGCGTTCTCGAACAGGCGAACACCGGGGAGCTGTTTTTT
CSVLEQANTGELFF
>TRBD1|15|TRBV14|.|TRBJ1-1
TGTGCCAGCAGCCCTTACAGGGGGCTGGGCACTGAAGCTTTCTTT
CASSPYRGLGTEAFF
>.|13|TRBV7-6|.|TRBJ1-2
TGTGCCAGCAGCGCCGACAGCTCCTATGGCTACACCTTC
CASSADSSYGYTF
>TRBD1|19|TRBV5-5|once|TRBJ1-4
TGTGCCAGCAGCTCCCGGGCGGGACAGGGGACCGCAACTAATGAAAAACTGTTTTTT
CASSSRAGQGTATNEKLFF
>TRBD1|16|TRBV5-8|.|TRBJ1-1
TGTGCCAGCAGCCCTGGGACAGTGAGAATGAACACTGAAGCTTTCTTT
CASSPGTVRMNTEAFF
>.|13|TRBV9|large|TRBJ2-7
TGTGCCAGCAGCGTAGGGGCTAGTGGCGAGCAGTACTTC
CASSVGASGEQYF
>.|13|TRBV27|.|TRBJ1-5
TGTGCCAGCAGTGAGCGGGGCAATCAGCCCCAGCATTTT
CASSERGNQPQHF
>.|14|TRBV7-9|once|TRBJ2-5
TGTGCCAGCAGCTTGTCTTCGGAGGGGGAGACCCAGTACTTC
CASSLSSEGETQYF
>.|15|TRBV15|few|TRBJ2-7
TGTGCCACCAGCAGAGAGGTCGCAGGTTCCTACGAGCAGTACTTC
CATSREVAGSYEQYF
>.|16|TRBV5-1|.|TRBJ1-2
TGCGCCAGCAGCTTGGGATTTGGAGGGGTCGGGTATGGCTACACCTTC
CASSLGFGGVGYGYTF
>.|12|TRBV6-5|.|TRBJ2-7
TGTGCCAGCAGTTCTACATCTTACGAGCAGTACTTC
CASSSTSYEQYF
>.|17|TRBV6-4|once|TRBJ1-1
TGTGCCAGCAGTGACTCGTCAGGGGCATTCATGAACACTGAAGCTTTCTTT
CASSDSSGAFMNTEAFF
>TRBD1|15|TRBV11-3|.|TRBJ2-2
TGTGCCAGCAGCATAGACAGGGGGAGCACCGGGGAGCTGTTTTTT
CASSIDRGSTGELFF
>TRBD1|12|TRBV6-1|.|TRBJ1-2
TGTGCCAGCAATCCGGGACAGCATGGCTACACCTTC
CASNPGQHGYTF
>.|13|TRBV10-3|.|TRBJ1-1
TGTGCCATCAGTGAGGCCATGAACACTGAAGCTTTCTTT
CAISEAMNTEAFF
>TRBD1|17|TRBV29-1|.|TRBJ1-3
TGCAGCGTTTACGGAGGGGACAGCCATCGCTTCGGAAACACCATATATTTT
CSVYGGDSHRFGNTIYF
>TRBD1|15|TRBV7-6|once|TRBJ2-7
TGTGCCAGCAGTTCGCACCGGGACAGCAAATACGAGCAGTACTTC
CASSSHRDSKYEQYF
>.|15|TRBV6-5|.|TRBJ1-2
TGTGCCAGCAGTTACTCGGGGGCAGGGCTGAATGGCTACACCTTC
CASSYSGAGLNGYTF
>TRBD1|14|TRBV29-1|.|TRBJ2-1
TGCAGCGTCTTCGCCGGGACAGGCTGGAATGAGCAGTTCTTC
CSVFAGTGWNEQFF
>.|15|TRBV6-5|.|TRBJ1-1
TGTGCCAGCAGCCCGACAGGATCGACGAACACTGAAGCTTTCTTT
CASSPTGSTNTEAFF
>.|12|TRBV6-1|once|TRBJ1-1
TGTGCCAGCAATGGCGGGGAGACTGAAGCTTTCTTT
CASNGGETEAFF